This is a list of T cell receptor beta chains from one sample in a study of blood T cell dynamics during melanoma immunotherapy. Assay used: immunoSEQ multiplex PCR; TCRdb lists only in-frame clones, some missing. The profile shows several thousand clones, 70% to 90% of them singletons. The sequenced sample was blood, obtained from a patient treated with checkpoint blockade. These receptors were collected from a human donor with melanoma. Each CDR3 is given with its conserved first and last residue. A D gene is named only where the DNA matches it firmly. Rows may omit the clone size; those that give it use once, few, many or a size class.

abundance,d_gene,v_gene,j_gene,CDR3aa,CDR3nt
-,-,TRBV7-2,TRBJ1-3,CASSWLGNTIYF,TGTGCCAGCAGCTGGTTAGGAAACACCATATATTTT
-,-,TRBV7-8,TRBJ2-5,CASSLLGPQETQYF,TGTGCCAGCAGCTTATTGGGACCGCAAGAGACCCAGTACTTC
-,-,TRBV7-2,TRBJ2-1,CASSRTNYLNEQFF,TGTGCCAGCAGCCGGACTAATTATCTTAATGAGCAGTTCTTC
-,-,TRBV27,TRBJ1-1,CASSGYGDTEAFF,TGTGCCAGCTCCGGGTATGGGGACACTGAAGCTTTCTTT
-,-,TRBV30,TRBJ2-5,CAWSRQGETQYF,TGTGCCTGGAGTCGGCAGGGAGAGACCCAGTACTTC
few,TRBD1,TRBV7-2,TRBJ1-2,CASTIFPGGANSHGYTF,TGTGCCAGCACCATTTTCCCAGGGGGCGCAAACTCGCACGGCTACACCTTC
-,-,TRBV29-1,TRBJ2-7,CSVRQTGGGYEQYF,TGCAGCGTTCGTCAAACAGGGGGAGGGTACGAGCAGTACTTC
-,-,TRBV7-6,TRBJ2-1,CASSFSPTYNEQFF,TGTGCCAGCAGCTTCTCCCCAACCTACAATGAGCAGTTCTTC
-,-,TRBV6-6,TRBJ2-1,CASSYWGAEQFF,TGTGCCAGCAGTTACTGGGGTGCTGAGCAGTTCTTC
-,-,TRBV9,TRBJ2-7,CASSVATGFGEQYF,TGTGCCAGCAGCGTAGCTACTGGGTTCGGCGAGCAGTACTTC
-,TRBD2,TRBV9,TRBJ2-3,CASSVGTSGENTQYF,TGTGCCAGCAGCGTAGGAACTAGCGGGGAGAATACGCAGTATTTT
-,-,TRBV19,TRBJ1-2,CASSTRLGANYGYTF,TGTGCCAGTAGTACCCGACTGGGTGCTAACTATGGCTACACCTTC
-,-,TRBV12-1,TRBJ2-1,CASSPKRLRGVPYNEQFF,TGTGCCAGCAGCCCCAAGAGGTTGAGGGGAGTACCCTACAATGAGCAGTTCTTC
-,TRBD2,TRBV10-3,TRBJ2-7,CAIRGTRDPYEQYF,TGTGCCATCAGAGGGACTAGAGACCCCTACGAGCAGTACTTC
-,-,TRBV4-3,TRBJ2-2,CASSHQGGMPGELFF,TGCGCCAGCAGCCACCAGGGGGGGATGCCCGGGGAGCTGTTTTTT
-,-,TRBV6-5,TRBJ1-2,CASKGANYGYTF,TGTGCCAGCAAGGGAGCTAACTATGGCTACACCTTC
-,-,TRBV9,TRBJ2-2,CASSVGVGTVSTGELFF,TGTGCCAGCAGCGTCGGGGTAGGGACTGTAAGCACCGGGGAGCTGTTTTTT
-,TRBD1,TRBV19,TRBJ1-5,CASSFSKTSGQPYSNQPQHF,TGTGCCAGTAGTTTCTCTAAAACATCGGGACAGCCTTATAGCAATCAGCCCCAGCATTTT
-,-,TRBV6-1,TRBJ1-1,CASSESGAEAFF,TGTGCCAGCAGTGAATCCGGAGCTGAAGCTTTCTTT
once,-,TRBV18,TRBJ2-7,CASSPGVEQYF,TGTGCCAGCTCACCGGGCGTCGAGCAGTACTTC
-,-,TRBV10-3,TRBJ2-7,CAISPPPYYEQYF,TGTGCCATCAGCCCCCCCCCATACTACGAGCAGTACTTC
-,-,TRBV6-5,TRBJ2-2,CASSRFSYTGELFF,TGTGCCAGCAGTCGGTTTTCTTACACCGGGGAGCTGTTTTTT
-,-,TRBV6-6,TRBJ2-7,CASSYDGGYEQYF,TGTGCCAGCAGTTACGACGGCGGGTACGAGCAGTACTTC
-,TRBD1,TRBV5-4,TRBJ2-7,CASSLKGGTGYEQYF,TGTGCCAGCAGCTTGAAGGGTGGGACAGGGTACGAGCAGTACTTC
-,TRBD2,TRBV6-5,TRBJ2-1,CASSSVGAGGVDEQFF,TGTGCCAGCAGTTCCGTTGGAGCGGGAGGGGTCGATGAGCAGTTCTTC
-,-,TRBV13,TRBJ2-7,CASSLRRASYEQYF,TGTGCCAGCAGCTTACGCAGGGCTAGCTACGAGCAGTACTTC
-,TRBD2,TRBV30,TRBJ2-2,CAWSTPLAGGPTGELFF,TGTGCCTGGAGTACCCCTCTAGCGGGGGGGCCCACCGGGGAGCTGTTTTTT
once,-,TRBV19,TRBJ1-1,CASTLLQGTEAFF,TGTGCCAGTACCCTACTTCAGGGCACTGAAGCTTTCTTT
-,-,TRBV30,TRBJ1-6,CAWMMGPSPLHF,TGTGCCTGGATGATGGGACCGTCACCCCTCCACTTT
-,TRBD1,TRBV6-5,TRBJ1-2,CASSYSEGAEGGYTF,TGTGCCAGCAGTTACTCAGAGGGGGCGGAGGGGGGCTACACCTTC
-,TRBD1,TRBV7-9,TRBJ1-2,CASSFPGQGASGYTF,TGTGCCAGCAGCTTCCCGGGACAGGGGGCTTCTGGCTACACCTTC
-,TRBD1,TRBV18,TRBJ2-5,CASSRRLGQTDQETQYF,TGTGCCAGCTCACGACGCCTGGGACAGACCGACCAAGAGACCCAGTACTTC
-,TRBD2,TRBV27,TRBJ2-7,CASSTRGGRRQTSPAYEQYF,TGTGCCAGCAGTACCAGAGGCGGGAGACGGCAGACCTCGCCGGCGTACGAGCAGTACTTC